The 24 T cell receptor beta chains below were found in one sample sequenced in a study of blood T cell repertoires in COVID-19 (TCRdb year 2020). Preparation of the library involved the immunoSEQ multiplex PCR assay. As stored in TCRdb, this immuneACCESS dataset retains in-frame rearrangements with V and J assigned. A fraction of the clones does not appear; measured against another copy, unresolved V genes explain less than half of the discrepancy, and the remainder lacks a known reason. The sample contains about 400,000 clones, over 75% of them found a single time. The top ten hold about 2.1% of the sample. Specimen: PBMCs or T cells enriched from blood (not recorded which). These receptors all come from a woman in her thirties or forties with acute COVID-19.

In its sample, this clone was seen once. The chain couples TRBV5-3 to TRBJ2-7, with 7 bases matching TRBD2. TRBV5-3 is treated as an ORF (open reading frame) with a function not yet certain. The CDR3 is 14 amino acids. With V trimmed by 2 bases and J by 7 bases, 9 bases remained unmatched. The CDR3, as DNA: TGTGCCAGAAGCTTCAAGGCGGGGGTCATTGAGCAGTACTTC. Translation gives CARSFKAGVIEQYF.

The chain carries TRBV7-2 and TRBJ1-6; TRBD1 might be the D (5 bases). This CDR3 has 15 residues. Germline CDR1 and CDR2: SGHTA and FQGNSA. With 8 bases removed from V and 13 bases from J, the gap between germline ends came to 24 bases. The CDR3 spells CASPPGGGAVGPLHF. CDR3 bases: TGTGCCAGCCCCCCGGGGGGGGGAGCCGTGGGGCCCCTCCACTTT.

This clone has only a few counts. V usage is TRBV19 and J usage is TRBJ2-7, with 7 bases aligning to TRBD1. This CDR3 comprises 13 residues. Germline V lookup: CDR1 LNHDA, CDR2 SQIVND (reference sequence). The trim removed 4 bases at V and 12 bases at J, leaving 12 bases unmatched. The CDR3 DNA follows: TGTGCCAGTAGTACCGGGGCAGGGGGTAGTAGGTACTTC. It translates to CASSTGAGGSRYF.

This chain links TRBV5-6 with TRBJ1-1; D possibly corresponds to TRBD1 (6 bases). The V end was cut by 2 bases, the J end by 6 bases, with 8 bases between. The CDR3 spans 12 residues. The germline V gene encodes CDR1 SGHDT and CDR2 YYEEEE. CDR3 protein: CASSFSGAEAFF. The CDR3 DNA sequence: TGTGCCAGCAGCTTTTCAGGGGCTGAAGCTTTCTTT. Based on the CDR3 plus reference TRBV5-6 and TRBJ1-1, the full variable domain is DAGVTQSPTHLIKTRGQQVTLRCSPKSGHDTVSWYQQALGQGPQFIFQYYEEEERQRGNFPDRFSGHQFPNYSSELNVNALLLGDSALYLCASSFSGAEAFFGQGTRLTVV.

This sequence joins TRBV12-3 or TRBV12-4 and TRBJ1-1; D is possibly TRBD1 (6 bases). Between the trimmed V and J ends, which lost 6 bases and 5 bases, there was a span of 13 bases. This CDR3 is built from 13 residues. The CDR3 nucleotides are TGTGCCAGCAGATATGGGGGCTGGACTGAAGCTTTCTTT. Protein sequence: CASRYGGWTEAFF.

The genes are TRBV9 and TRBJ2-7; possibly TRBD2 for D (5 bases). V lost 5 bases and J lost 2, with 14 bases in between. This CDR3 region has 14 residues. Germline CDR1 reads SGDLS; CDR2 reads YYNGEE. CDR3 loop: CASSPGLAPYEQYF. The CDR3 nucleotides read TGTGCCAGCAGTCCCGGACTGGCTCCCTACGAGCAGTACTTC.

The genes are TRBV4-1 and TRBJ1-4; no clear D. There are 18 residues in the CDR3. Per germline, CDR1 MGHRA and CDR2 YSYEKL. V was clipped by 2 bases and J by 0 bases, with 16 bases between them. CDR3 amino acids: CASSQLPRGISTNEKLFF. The CDR3 nucleotides are TGCGCCAGCAGCCAACTCCCTCGTGGCATATCAACTAATGAAAAACTGTTTTTT.

The chain has TRBV10-1 and TRBJ1-1, with a possible D match to TRBD1 (6 bases). Germline CDR1 is WNHNN and CDR2 is SYGVQD (reference sequence). Trimming left V 6 bases short and J 10 bases short, with 15 bases between. The CDR3 length is 12 residues. The CDR3 DNA reads TGCGCCAGCAGCACAGGGCTTCCGGGAGCTTTCTTT. Amino acid sequence: CASSTGLPGAFF.

Comment on this clone: Other DNA sequences in this specimen translate into the identical CDR3. This sequence joins TRBV5-1 and TRBJ2-2, with 12 nucleotides matching TRBD1. Germline CDR1 and CDR2: SGHRS and YFSETQ. After removal of 4 bases from V and 5 bases from J, the junction contained 3 bases not matched to a gene. This CDR3 is built from 15 residues. The CDR3 sequence: CASSLGQGATGELFF. For the CDR3, the DNA is TGCGCCAGCAGCCTGGGACAGGGGGCAACCGGGGAGCTGTTTTTT.

The chain carries TRBV2 and TRBJ2-7; tentatively, D is TRBD1 (6 bases). The CDR3 has 13 amino acids. In germline, CDR1 is SNHLY, CDR2 FYNNEI. V was shortened by 5 bases and J by 2 bases, with 10 bases between the two germline ends. The DNA of the CDR3 is TGTGCCAGCAGTCTGGACAGAACCTACGAGCAGTACTTC. This translates into CASSLDRTYEQYF.

The V and J genes are TRBV6-1 and TRBJ1-5; D possibly corresponds to TRBD1 (5 bases). The germline gives CDR1 MNHNS, CDR2 SASEGT. The CDR3 has 16 amino acids. With 4 bases removed from V and 2 bases from J, the gap between germline ends came to 15 bases. The CDR3 protein is CASSGREGMGNQPQHF. The CDR3 DNA is TGTGCCAGCAGTGGTAGGGAGGGGATGGGCAATCAGCCCCAGCATTTT.

A single count supports this clone. The chain recombines TRBV18 with TRBJ1-4; 9 positions agree with TRBD1. The CDR3 is 15 residues long. V shed 2 bases, J shed 5 bases, and the junction held 3 bases outside the gene matches. Germline V gene lookup returns CDR1 KGHSH and CDR2 LQKENI. The CDR3 reads CASSPETGGNEKLFF. The CDR3 bases are TGTGCCAGCTCACCAGAGACAGGGGGGAATGAAAAACTGTTTTTT.

This chain connects TRBV14 to TRBJ2-1; maybe TRBD1 (5 bases). Trimming took 2 bases from V and 2 from J, leaving 13 bases between them. CDR1 is SGHDN, CDR2 FVKESK, per germline. This CDR3 contains 16 residues. CDR3 DNA: TGTGCCAGCAGCCAAATTGGCAGGGCGACCTACAATGAGCAGTTCTTC. Translating gives CASSQIGRATYNEQFF.

The chain uses TRBV4-2 and TRBJ1-1; no definite D call. With 0 bases removed from V and 7 bases from J, the gap between germline ends came to 15 bases. The CDR3 totals 15 residues. Germline V gene data show CDR1 as LGHNA and CDR2 as YNFKEQ. In nucleotides, the CDR3 is TGTGCCAGCAGCCAAGATGGTACCATAGGGAGTGAAGCTTTCTTT. As protein: CASSQDGTIGSEAFF.

The CDR3 nucleotides read TGTGCCAGCAGCTTAGAAGCTCTAGGCGCTTTCTTT. Its protein product is CASSLEALGAFF. The gene calls are TRBV7-9 and TRBJ1-1, with D hard to call. This CDR3 has 12 amino acids. CDR1 is SEHNR and CDR2 is FQNEAQ in the germline V gene (reference sequence). Trimming took 1 base from V and 11 from J, leaving 11 bases between them.

The chain has TRBV7-8 and TRBJ2-5; maybe TRBD1 (5 bases). V lost 4 bases and J lost 1, with 10 bases in between. Looked up from germline, CDR1 is SGHVS and CDR2 is FQNEAQ. The CDR3 runs 14 residues. This CDR3 reads CASSSRQLQETQYF. CDR3 in DNA: TGTGCCAGCAGCTCCCGACAGCTCCAAGAGACCCAGTACTTC. The entire variable domain, with the rest obtained from reference TRBV7-8 and TRBJ2-5, is as follows: GAGVSQSPRYKVAKRGQDVALRCDPISGHVSLFWYQQALGQGPEFLTYFQNEAQLDKSGLPSDRFFAERPEGSVSTLKIQRTQQEDSAVYLCASSSRQLQETQYFGPGTRLLVL.

The chain links TRBV12-3 or TRBV12-4 to TRBJ2-1; D is uncertain. This CDR3 comprises 11 residues. Trimming stripped 4 bases from V and 11 bases from J, with 9 bases between. The CDR3 region is CASSYNSKQFF. For the CDR3, the DNA is TGTGCCAGCAGTTATAACAGCAAGCAGTTCTTC.

The chain combines TRBV5-1 with TRBJ2-1, with 7 bases identical to TRBD2. Looked up from germline, CDR1 is SGHRS and CDR2 is YFSETQ. J gave up 9 bases and V 2 bases, and 8 bases lay outside the gene matches. This CDR3 spans 14 amino acids. Here the CDR3 reads CASSLTGGTGEQFF. CDR3 DNA: TGCGCCAGCAGCTTAACCGGGGGGACGGGTGAGCAGTTCTTC.

This chain links TRBV9 with TRBJ1-4, with D maybe TRBD1 (6 bases). V lost 4 bases to trimming and J lost 7 bases, with 14 bases between them. The CDR3 is 14 amino acids. Germline V gene sequence: CDR1 SGDLS, CDR2 YYNGEE. CDR3 sequence: CASSLTTGFEKLFF. In DNA, the CDR3 is TGTGCCAGCAGCCTAACCACAGGGTTTGAAAAACTGTTTTTT.

The chain employs TRBV25-1 and TRBJ1-4, with D possibly being TRBD1 (6 bases). The CDR3 contains 14 residues. Germline V gene data show CDR1 as MGHDK and CDR2 as SYGVNS. Trimming took 8 bases from V and 4 from J, leaving 14 bases between them. The CDR3 is CASQGPSFNEKLFF. CDR3 in DNA: TGTGCCAGCCAGGGGCCCTCATTTAATGAAAAACTGTTTTTT.

The chain links TRBV2 to TRBJ1-5; D may be TRBD1 (6 bases). V lost 5 bases and J lost 3, with 14 bases in between. CDR1 is SNHLY and CDR2 is FYNNEI in the germline V gene. This CDR3 has 15 amino acids. CDR3 DNA: TGTGCCAGCAGTCAGGACAGTCTCGCCAATCAGCCCCAGCATTTT. Encoded protein: CASSQDSLANQPQHF.

The chain employs TRBV7-9 and TRBJ2-1, with 7 bases that match TRBD1. This CDR3 is built from 15 residues. The germline V gene encodes CDR1 SEHNR and CDR2 FQNEAQ (reference sequence). Trimming took 5 bases from V and 4 from J; bases not matched to a gene: 8. CDR3 sequence reads: CASSRRGQEYNEQFF. Written as DNA, the CDR3 is TGTGCCAGCAGCAGGAGAGGACAGGAATACAATGAGCAGTTCTTC.

This clone is a singleton in its sample. The same CDR3 can be traced to other DNA sequences in this sample. The chain employs TRBV9 and TRBJ2-1, with 11 bases that match TRBD1. CDR1 and CDR2 (germline): SGDLS, YYNGEE. This CDR3 spans 15 amino acids. With V trimmed by 3 bases and J by 6 bases, 5 bases remained unmatched. The CDR3 sequence: CASSASGTGGNEQFF. CDR3 DNA: TGTGCCAGCAGCGCCTCCGGGACAGGGGGCAATGAGCAGTTCTTC.

The chain employs TRBV7-9 and TRBJ2-3, with D maybe TRBD2 (5 bases). Germline V CDR1 and CDR2: SEHNR, FQNEAQ (reference sequence). The CDR3 is made up of 15 amino acids. The V and J ends lost 5 bases and 0 bases respectively, with 12 bases between them. CDR3 region: CASSRLRTSTDTQYF. The CDR3 DNA reads TGTGCCAGCAGCCGCCTAAGGACTAGCACAGATACGCAGTATTTT.